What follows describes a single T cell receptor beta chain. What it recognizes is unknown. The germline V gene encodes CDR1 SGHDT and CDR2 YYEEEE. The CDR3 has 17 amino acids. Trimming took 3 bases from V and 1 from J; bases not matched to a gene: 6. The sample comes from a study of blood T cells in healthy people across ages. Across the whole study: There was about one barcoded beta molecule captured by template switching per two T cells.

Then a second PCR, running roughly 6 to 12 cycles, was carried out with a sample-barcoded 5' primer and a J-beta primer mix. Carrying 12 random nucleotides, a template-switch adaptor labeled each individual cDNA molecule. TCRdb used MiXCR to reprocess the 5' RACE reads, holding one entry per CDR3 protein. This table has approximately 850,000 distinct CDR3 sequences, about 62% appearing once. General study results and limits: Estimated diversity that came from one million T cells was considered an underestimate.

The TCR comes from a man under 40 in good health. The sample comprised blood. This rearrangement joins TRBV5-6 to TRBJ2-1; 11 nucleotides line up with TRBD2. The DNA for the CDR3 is TGTGCCAGCAGCTCCCGGCGACTAGCGGGGTCCTACAATGAGCAGTTCTTC. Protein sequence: CASSSRRLAGSYNEQFF.